Sequencing of this T cell receptor (beta chain) was carried out in a study of blood T cell dynamics during melanoma immunotherapy. The CDR3 runs 16 residues. Germline loops: CDR1 SGHRS, CDR2 YFSETQ. Germline trimming cut 0 bases from V and 7 bases from J; bases unmatched to any gene: 7. Sequenced by immunoSEQ multiplex PCR; TCRdb stores in-frame clones only, minus some. The sample has about 22,000 clones, just under 90% seen once. Sample time point: pre-treatment baseline. The chain employs TRBV5-1 and TRBJ1-6; 7 bases fit TRBD1. The receptor's source is a human donor with melanoma. Source: blood, taken from a patient treated with checkpoint blockade. The CDR3: CASSLAGQAVNSPLHF. As DNA, the CDR3 is TGCGCCAGCAGCTTGGCCGGACAGGCAGTCAATTCACCCCTCCACTTT.